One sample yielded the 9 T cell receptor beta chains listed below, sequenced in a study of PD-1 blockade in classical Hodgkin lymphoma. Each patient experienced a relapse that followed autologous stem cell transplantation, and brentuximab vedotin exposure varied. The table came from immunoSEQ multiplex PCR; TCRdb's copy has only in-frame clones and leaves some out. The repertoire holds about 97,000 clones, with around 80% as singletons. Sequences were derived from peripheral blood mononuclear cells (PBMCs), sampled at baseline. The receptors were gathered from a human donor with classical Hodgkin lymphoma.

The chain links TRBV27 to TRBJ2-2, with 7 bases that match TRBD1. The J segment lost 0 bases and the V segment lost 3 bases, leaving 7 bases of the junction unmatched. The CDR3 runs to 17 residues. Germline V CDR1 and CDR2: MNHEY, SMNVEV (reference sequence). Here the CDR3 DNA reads TGTGCCAGCAGTTTCCCCCGACAGGGCGCGAACACCGGGGAGCTGTTTTTT. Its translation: CASSFPRQGANTGELFF.

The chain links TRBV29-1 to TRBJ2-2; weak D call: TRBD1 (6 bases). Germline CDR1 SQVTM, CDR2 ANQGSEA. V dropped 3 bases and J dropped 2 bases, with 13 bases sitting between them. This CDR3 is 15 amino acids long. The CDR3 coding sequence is TGCAGCGTTGAGCTGGCGACAGGTAACACCGGGGAGCTGTTTTTT. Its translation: CSVELATGNTGELFF.

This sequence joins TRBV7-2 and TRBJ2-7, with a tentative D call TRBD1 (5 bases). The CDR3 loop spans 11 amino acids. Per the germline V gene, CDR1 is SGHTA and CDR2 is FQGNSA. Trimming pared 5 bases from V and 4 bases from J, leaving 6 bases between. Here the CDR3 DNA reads TGTGCCAGCAGCCGACAGTACGAGCAGTACTTC. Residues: CASSRQYEQYF.

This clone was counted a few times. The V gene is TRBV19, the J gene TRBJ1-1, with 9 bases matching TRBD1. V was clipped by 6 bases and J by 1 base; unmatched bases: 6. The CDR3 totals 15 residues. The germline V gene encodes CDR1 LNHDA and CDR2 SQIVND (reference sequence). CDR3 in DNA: TGTGCCAGTAGCTTACAGGGGGCCCCGAACACTGAAGCTTTCTTT. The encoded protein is CASSLQGAPNTEAFF.

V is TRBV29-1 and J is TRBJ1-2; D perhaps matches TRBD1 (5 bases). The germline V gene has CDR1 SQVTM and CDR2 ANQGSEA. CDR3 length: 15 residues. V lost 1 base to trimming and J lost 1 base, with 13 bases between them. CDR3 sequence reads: CSVEGRGDYNYGYTF. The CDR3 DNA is TGCAGCGTTGAAGGGCGGGGCGACTATAACTATGGCTACACCTTC.

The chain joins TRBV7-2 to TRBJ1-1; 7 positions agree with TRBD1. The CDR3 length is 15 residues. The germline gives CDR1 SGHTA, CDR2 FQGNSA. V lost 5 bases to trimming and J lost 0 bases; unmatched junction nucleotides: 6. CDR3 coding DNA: TGTGCCAGCAGCCCACGACAGGGTATGAACACTGAAGCTTTCTTT. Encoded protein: CASSPRQGMNTEAFF.

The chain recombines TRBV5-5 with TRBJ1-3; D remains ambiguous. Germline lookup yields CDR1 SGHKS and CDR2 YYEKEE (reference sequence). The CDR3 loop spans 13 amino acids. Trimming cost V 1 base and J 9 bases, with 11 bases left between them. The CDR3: CASSLYLVGTIYF. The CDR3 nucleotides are TGTGCCAGCAGCTTGTACCTGGTCGGCACCATATATTTT.

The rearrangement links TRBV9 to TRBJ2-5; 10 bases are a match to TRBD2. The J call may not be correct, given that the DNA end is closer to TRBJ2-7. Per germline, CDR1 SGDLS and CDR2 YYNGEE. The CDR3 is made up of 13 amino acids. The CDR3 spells CASNEAGGSEQYF. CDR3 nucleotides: TGTGCCAGCAACGAAGCGGGAGGGAGCGAGCAGTACTTC.

The CDR3 DNA follows: TGTGCCAGCAGCGACAGGGTAGTAGAGGACATTCAGTACTTC. It yields the protein CASSDRVVEDIQYF. This chain links TRBV5-8 with TRBJ2-4; 7 bases map to TRBD1. Germline CDR1 is SGHTS and CDR2 is YDEGEE. The CDR3 covers 14 residues. The V gene end was trimmed by 4 bases and the J gene end by 8 bases; junction bases not matched to a gene: 9.